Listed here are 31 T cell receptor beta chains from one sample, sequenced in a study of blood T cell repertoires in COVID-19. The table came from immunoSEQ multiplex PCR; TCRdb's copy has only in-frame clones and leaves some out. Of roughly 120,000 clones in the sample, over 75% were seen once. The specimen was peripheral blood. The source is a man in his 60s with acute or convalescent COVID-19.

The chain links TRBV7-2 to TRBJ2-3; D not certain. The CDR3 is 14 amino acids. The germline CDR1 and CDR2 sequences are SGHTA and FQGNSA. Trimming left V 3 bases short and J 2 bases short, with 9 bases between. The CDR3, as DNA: TGTGCCAGCAGCTTTAACAGCTTCACAGATACGCAGTATTTT. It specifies CASSFNSFTDTQYF.

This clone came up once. The CDR3 here is CASSISSGRLGNEQFF. In DNA, the CDR3 is TGTGCCAGTAGTATCAGTAGCGGGAGGCTCGGCAATGAGCAGTTCTTC. This chain links TRBV19 with TRBJ2-1; 10 bases line up with TRBD2. V shed 3 bases, J shed 6 bases, and the junction held 8 bases outside the gene matches. The CDR3 consists of 16 residues. CDR1 and CDR2 from the germline V gene are LNHDA and SQIVND (reference sequence).

CDR3 in DNA: TGTGCCAGCAGTCCCGCGGAGTTCAATCAGCCCCAGCATTTT. Translating it yields CASSPAEFNQPQHF. This chain connects TRBV28 to TRBJ1-5; D unclear. CDR3 length: 14 amino acids. Trimming stripped 5 bases from V and 3 bases from J, with 11 bases between. Per the germline V gene, CDR1 is MDHEN and CDR2 is SYDVKM.

The CDR3 sequence is CASSPSGRAPVGELFF. The CDR3, as DNA: TGTGCCAGCAGCCCAAGCGGGAGGGCCCCAGTCGGGGAGCTGTTTTTT. The chain combines TRBV13 with TRBJ2-2; TRBD2 matches at 10 bases. V shed 5 bases and J 7 bases; nucleotides not matched to a gene: 10. CDR3 length: 16 amino acids. From germline, CDR1 is PRHDT and CDR2 FYEKMQ (reference sequence). The full variable domain, with the rest looked up from reference TRBV13 and TRBJ2-2, is AAGVIQSPRHLIKEKRETATLKCYPIPRHDTVYWYQQGPGQDPQFLISFYEKMQSDKGSIPDRFSAQQFSDYHSELNMSSLELGDSALYFCASSPSGRAPVGELFFGEGSRLTVL.

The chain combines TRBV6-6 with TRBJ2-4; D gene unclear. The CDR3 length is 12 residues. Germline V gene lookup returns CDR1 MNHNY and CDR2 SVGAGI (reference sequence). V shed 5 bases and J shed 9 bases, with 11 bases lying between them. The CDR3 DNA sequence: TGTGCCAGCAGTACGTTAGATAGCATTCAGTACTTC. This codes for CASSTLDSIQYF.

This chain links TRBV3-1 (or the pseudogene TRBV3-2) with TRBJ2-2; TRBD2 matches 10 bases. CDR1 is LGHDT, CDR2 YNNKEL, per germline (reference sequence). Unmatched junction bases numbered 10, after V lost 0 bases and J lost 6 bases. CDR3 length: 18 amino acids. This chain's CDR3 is CASSQEAPLAGMPGELFF. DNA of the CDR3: TGTGCCAGCAGCCAAGAAGCTCCACTAGCGGGGATGCCCGGGGAGCTGTTTTTT.

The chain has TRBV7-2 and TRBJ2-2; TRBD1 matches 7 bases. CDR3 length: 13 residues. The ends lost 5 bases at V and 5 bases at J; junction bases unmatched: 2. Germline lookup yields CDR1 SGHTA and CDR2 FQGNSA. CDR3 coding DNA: TGTGCCAGCAGCGCAGGGGGTACCGGGGAGCTGTTTTTT. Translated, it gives CASSAGGTGELFF. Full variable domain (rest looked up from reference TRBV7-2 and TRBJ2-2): GAGVSQSPSNKVTEKGKDVELRCDPISGHTALYWYRQSLGQGLEFLIYFQGNSAPDKSGLPSDRFSAERTGGSVSTLTIQRTQQEDSAVYLCASSAGGTGELFFGEGSRLTVL.

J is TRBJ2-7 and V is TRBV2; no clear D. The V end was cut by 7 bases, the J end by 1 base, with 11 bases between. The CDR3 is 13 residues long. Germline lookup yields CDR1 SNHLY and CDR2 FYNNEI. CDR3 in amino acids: CASIRGFSYEQYF. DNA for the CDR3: TGTGCCAGCATCAGAGGCTTTTCCTACGAGCAGTACTTC.

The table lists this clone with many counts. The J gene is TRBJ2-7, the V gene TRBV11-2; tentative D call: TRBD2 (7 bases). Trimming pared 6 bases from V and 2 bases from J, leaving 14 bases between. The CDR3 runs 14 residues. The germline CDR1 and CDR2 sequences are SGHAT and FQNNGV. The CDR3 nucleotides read TGTGCCAGCAGGGGGGGGGACAAAACCTACGAGCAGTACTTC. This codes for CASRGGDKTYEQYF.

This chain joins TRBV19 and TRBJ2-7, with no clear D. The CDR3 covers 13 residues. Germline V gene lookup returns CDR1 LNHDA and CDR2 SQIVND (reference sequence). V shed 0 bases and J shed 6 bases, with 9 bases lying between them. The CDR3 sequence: CASSIDWRAEQYF. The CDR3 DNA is TGTGCCAGTAGTATAGATTGGAGAGCCGAGCAGTACTTC.

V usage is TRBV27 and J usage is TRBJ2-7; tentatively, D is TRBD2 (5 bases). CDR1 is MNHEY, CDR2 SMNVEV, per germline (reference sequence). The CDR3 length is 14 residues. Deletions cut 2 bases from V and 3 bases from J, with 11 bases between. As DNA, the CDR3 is TGTGCCAGCAGTTTACGCGTGGCGGGCTACGAGCAGTACTTC. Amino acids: CASSLRVAGYEQYF.

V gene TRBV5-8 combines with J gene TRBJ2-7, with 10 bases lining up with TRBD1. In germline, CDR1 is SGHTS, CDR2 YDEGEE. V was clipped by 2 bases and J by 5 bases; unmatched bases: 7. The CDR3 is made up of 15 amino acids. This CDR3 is CASSFGTGDIHEQYF. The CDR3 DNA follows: TGTGCCAGCAGCTTCGGGACAGGGGATATCCACGAGCAGTACTTC. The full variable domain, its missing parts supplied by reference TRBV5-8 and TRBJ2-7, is EAGVTQSPTHLIKTRGQQATLRCSPISGHTSVYWYQQALGLGLQFLLWYDEGEERNRGNFPPRFSGRQFPNYSSELNVNALELEDSALYLCASSFGTGDIHEQYFGPGTRLTVT.

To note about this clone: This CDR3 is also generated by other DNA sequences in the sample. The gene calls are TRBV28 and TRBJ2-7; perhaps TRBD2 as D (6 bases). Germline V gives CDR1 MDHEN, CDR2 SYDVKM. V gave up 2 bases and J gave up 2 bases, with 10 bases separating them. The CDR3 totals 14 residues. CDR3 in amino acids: CASSLGGSPYEQYF. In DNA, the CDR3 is TGTGCCAGCAGTTTAGGAGGGTCTCCCTACGAGCAGTACTTC.

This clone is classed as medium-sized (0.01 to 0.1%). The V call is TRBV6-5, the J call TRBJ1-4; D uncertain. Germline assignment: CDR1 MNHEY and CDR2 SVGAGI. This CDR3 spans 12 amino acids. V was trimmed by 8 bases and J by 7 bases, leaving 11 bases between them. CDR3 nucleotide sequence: TGTGCCAGCGGATCTCGAGGTGAAAAACTGTTTTTT. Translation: CASGSRGEKLFF.

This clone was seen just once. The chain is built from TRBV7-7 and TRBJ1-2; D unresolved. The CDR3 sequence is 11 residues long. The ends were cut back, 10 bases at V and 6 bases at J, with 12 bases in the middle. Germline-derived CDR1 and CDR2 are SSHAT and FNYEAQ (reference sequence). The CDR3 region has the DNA TGTGCCATCGGCCACGGGAATGGCTACACCTTC. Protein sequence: CAIGHGNGYTF.

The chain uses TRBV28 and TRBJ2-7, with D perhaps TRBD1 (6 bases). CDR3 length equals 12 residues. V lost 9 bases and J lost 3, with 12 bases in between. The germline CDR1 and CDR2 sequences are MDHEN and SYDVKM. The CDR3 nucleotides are TGTGCCAGTGGGGACAATCTCTACGAGCAGTACTTC. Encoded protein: CASGDNLYEQYF.

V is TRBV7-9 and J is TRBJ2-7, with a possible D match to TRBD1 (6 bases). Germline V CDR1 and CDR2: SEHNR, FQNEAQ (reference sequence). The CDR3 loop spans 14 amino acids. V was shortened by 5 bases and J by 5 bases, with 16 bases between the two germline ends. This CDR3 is CASSPAQGPNEQYF. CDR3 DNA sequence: TGTGCCAGCAGCCCCGCCCAGGGGCCCAACGAGCAGTACTTC.

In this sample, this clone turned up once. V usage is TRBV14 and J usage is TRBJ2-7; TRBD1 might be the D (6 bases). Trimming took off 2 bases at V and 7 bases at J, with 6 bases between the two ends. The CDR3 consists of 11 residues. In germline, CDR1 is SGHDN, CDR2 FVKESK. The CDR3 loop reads CASSQQGEQYF. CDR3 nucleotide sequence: TGTGCCAGCAGCCAACAGGGGGAGCAGTACTTC.

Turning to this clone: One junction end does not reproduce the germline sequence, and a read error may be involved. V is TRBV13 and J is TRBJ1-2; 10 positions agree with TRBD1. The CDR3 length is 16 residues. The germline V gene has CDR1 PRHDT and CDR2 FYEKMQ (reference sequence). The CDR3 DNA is TGTGCCAGCAGCCTAGGTGTGGGACAGGGGATGGATGGCTACACCTTC. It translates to CASSLGVGQGMDGYTF.

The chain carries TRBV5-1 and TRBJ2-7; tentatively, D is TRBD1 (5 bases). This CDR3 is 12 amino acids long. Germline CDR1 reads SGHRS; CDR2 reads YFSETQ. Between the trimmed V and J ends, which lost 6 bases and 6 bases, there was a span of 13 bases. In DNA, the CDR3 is TGCGCCAGCACCTATGACAGCGCCGAGCAGTACTTC. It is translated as CASTYDSAEQYF.

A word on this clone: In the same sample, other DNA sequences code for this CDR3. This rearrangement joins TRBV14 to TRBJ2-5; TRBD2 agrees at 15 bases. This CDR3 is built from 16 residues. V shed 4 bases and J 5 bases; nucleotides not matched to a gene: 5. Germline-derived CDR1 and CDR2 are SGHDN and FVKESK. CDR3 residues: CASSPGTSGRWETQYF. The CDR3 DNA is TGTGCCAGCAGCCCCGGGACTAGCGGGAGGTGGGAGACCCAGTACTTC.

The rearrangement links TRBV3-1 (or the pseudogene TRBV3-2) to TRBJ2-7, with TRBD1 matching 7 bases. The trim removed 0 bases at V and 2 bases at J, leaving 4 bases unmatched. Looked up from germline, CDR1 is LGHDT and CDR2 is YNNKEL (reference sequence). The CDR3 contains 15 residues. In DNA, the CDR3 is TGTGCCAGCAGCCAAGAGAGGACAGGCCCCTACGAGCAGTACTTC. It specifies CASSQERTGPYEQYF.

The CDR3 bases are TGCGCCAGCAGTGAGTCAGGCGGGAGTGGCGGGGAGCTGTTTTTT. Protein product: CASSESGGSGGELFF. The J gene is TRBJ2-2, the V gene TRBV10-2; 7 bases map to TRBD2. The CDR3 loop spans 15 amino acids. From germline, CDR1 is WSHSY and CDR2 SAAADI. Trimming cost V 0 bases and J 7 bases; bases outside gene matches: 5.

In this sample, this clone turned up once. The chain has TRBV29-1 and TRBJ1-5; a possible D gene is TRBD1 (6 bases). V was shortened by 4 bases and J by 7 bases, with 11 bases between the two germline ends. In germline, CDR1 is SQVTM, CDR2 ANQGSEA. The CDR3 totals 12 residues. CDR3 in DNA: TGCAGCGTTGCAGGGGAAGGCCAGCCCCAGCATTTT. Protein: CSVAGEGQPQHF.

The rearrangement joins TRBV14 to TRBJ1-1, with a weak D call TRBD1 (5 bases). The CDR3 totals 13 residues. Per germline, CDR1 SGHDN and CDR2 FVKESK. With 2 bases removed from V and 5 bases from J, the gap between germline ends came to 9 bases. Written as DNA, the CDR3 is TGTGCCAGCAGCCAAATCCAGGGAACTGAAGCTTTCTTT. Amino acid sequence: CASSQIQGTEAFF.

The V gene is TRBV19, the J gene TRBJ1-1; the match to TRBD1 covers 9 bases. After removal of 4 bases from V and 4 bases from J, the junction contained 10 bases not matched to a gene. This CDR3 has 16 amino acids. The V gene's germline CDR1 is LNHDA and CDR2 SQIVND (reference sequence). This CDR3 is CASSTPRDRAGTEAFF. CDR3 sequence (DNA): TGTGCCAGTAGTACGCCCCGGGACAGGGCCGGCACTGAAGCTTTCTTT.

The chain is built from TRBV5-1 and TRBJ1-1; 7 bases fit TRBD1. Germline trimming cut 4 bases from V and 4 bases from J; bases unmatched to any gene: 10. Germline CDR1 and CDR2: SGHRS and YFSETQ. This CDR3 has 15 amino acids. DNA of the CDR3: TGCGCCAGCAGCACGGAGGGGACAGACCTCACTGAAGCTTTCTTT. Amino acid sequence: CASSTEGTDLTEAFF.

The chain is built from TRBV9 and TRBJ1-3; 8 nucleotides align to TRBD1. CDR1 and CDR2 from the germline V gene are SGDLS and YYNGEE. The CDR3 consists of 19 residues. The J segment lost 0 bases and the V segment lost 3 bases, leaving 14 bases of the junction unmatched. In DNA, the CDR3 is TGTGCCAGCAGCGCAGAGATAGCAGGGGGCTTTTTCTCTGGAAACACCATATATTTT. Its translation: CASSAEIAGGFFSGNTIYF.

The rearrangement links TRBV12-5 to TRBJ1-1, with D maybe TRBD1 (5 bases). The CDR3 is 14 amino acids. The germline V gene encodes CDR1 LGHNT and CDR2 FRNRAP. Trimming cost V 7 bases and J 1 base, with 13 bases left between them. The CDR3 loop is CASAWGTQNTEAFF. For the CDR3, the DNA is TGTGCTAGTGCCTGGGGCACCCAGAACACTGAAGCTTTCTTT.

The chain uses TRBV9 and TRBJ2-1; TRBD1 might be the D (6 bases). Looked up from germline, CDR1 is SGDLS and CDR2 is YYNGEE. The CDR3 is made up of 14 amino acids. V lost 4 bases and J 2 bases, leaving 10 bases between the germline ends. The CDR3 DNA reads TGTGCCAGCAGCCCTCAGGGGACCTACAATGAGCAGTTCTTC. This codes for CASSPQGTYNEQFF. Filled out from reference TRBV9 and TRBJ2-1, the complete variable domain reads DSGVTQTPKHLITATGQRVTLRCSPRSGDLSVYWYQQSLDQGLQFLIQYYNGEERAKGNILERFSAQQFPDLHSELNLSSLELGDSALYFCASSPQGTYNEQFFGPGTRLTVL.

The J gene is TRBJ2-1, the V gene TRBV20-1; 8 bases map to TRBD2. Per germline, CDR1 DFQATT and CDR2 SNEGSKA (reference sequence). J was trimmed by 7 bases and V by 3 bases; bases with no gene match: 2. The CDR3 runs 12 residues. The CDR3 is CSASLAGNEQFF. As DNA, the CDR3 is TGCAGTGCTAGTTTAGCGGGGAATGAGCAGTTCTTC.